This T cell receptor beta chain was observed in a study of early T cells in non-severe SARS-CoV-2 infection. Individually, cDNA molecules had unique molecular identifiers attached to them. TCRdb re-called the 5' RACE reads through MiXCR, storing one row per CDR3 protein. The sample includes over 30,000 distinct CDR3 sequences, over 6% of them seen just once. Between the trimmed V and J ends, which lost 4 bases and 5 bases, there was a span of 6 bases. The length of the CDR3 is 12 residues. This clonotype was recorded at least ten times. Source: whole blood, taken at baseline. The chain carries TRBV12-3 or TRBV12-4 and TRBJ1-3; D is uncertain. This clonotype was obtained from an adult who was a healthcare worker with PCR-confirmed SARS-CoV-2 infection or an uninfected control (not recorded which). The CDR3 DNA sequence: TGTGCCAGCAGTTGGGAGAGAAACACCATATATTTT. This encodes CASSWERNTIYF.